This T cell receptor beta chain was obtained from a study of cytotoxic CD8 clonotypes in ibrutinib-treated CLL. As for the study in general: The patients comprised some twelve relapsed/refractory and about 16 treatment-naive cases, approximately 17 IGHV unmutated. Response sampling occurred after a median roughly twelve months of treatment (range 6 to 36).

Measured with immunoSEQ multiplex PCR; TCRdb has only the in-frame clones, and not every one. This sample has approximately 50,000 clones; approximately 71% occur once, and the top ten carry about two fifths. CDR1 is MDHEN and CDR2 is SYDVKM in the germline V gene. Between the trimmed V and J ends, which lost 5 bases and 8 bases, there was a span of 12 bases. The CDR3 has 13 residues. The chain employs TRBV28 and TRBJ1-4, with no clear D. The source is a human donor with chronic lymphocytic leukemia. Sequences were derived from PBMCs, sampled after 12 months of ibrutinib treatment. As DNA, the CDR3 is TGTGCCAGCAGTCCCGAAACAGACGAAAAACTGTTTTTT. The encoded protein is CASSPETDEKLFF. Complete variable domain (other parts from reference TRBV28 and TRBJ1-4): DVKVTQSSRYLVKRTGEKVFLECVQDMDHENMFWYRQDPGLGLRLIYFSYDVKMKEKGDIPEGYSVSREKKERFSLILESASTNQTSMYLCASSPETDEKLFFGSGTQLSVL.